The 6 T cell receptor beta chains in this list originate from one sample, sequenced in a study of blood T cell repertoires in COVID-19. Only in-frame clones appear in the TCRdb table, and some are missing; sequencing was by immunoSEQ multiplex PCR. Among some 19,000 clones listed, approximately 80% were seen once. The sample consisted of peripheral blood. Receptors originate from a human donor in a cohort sampled during active COVID-19.

The chain couples TRBV5-1 to TRBJ2-5; 11 bases align to TRBD2. CDR1 is SGHRS, CDR2 YFSETQ, per germline. The CDR3 contains 15 residues. The V gene end was trimmed by 2 bases and the J gene end by 4 bases; junction bases not matched to a gene: 4. The CDR3, as DNA: TGCGCCAGCAGCTTTAGCGGGAGGGCTCGAGAGACCCAGTACTTC. Encoded protein: CASSFSGRARETQYF.

This chain uses TRBV11-1 with TRBJ2-7; 10 nucleotides agree with TRBD2. The CDR3 loop spans 15 amino acids. V was pared by 5 bases and J by 3 bases, with 7 bases of the junction left unmatched. From germline, CDR1 is SGHAT and CDR2 FQDESV (reference sequence). The CDR3 DNA follows: TGTGCCAGCAGCAACACCGGGACTAGCGTCTACGAGCAGTACTTC. It translates to CASSNTGTSVYEQYF.

The gene calls are TRBV10-3 and TRBJ2-1, with a possible D match to TRBD2 (6 bases). Trimming took off 11 bases at V and 5 bases at J, with 22 bases between the two ends. Germline assignment: CDR1 ENHRY and CDR2 SYGVKD. This CDR3 spans 15 amino acids. CDR3 in amino acids: CASTRAGGYNNEQFF. CDR3 nucleotides: TGTGCCTCCACCAGAGCGGGTGGGTATAACAATGAGCAGTTCTTC.

The chain couples TRBV13 to TRBJ2-1, with a tentative D call TRBD2 (5 bases). V was trimmed by 0 bases and J by 3 bases, leaving 9 bases between them. This CDR3 spans 15 amino acids. CDR1 and CDR2 from the germline V gene are PRHDT and FYEKMQ (reference sequence). CDR3 protein: CASSLGRRSYNEQFF. The CDR3 nucleotides are TGTGCCAGCAGCTTAGGAAGGAGGAGCTACAATGAGCAGTTCTTC. The complete variable domain, with remaining parts taken from reference TRBV13 and TRBJ2-1, reads AAGVIQSPRHLIKEKRETATLKCYPIPRHDTVYWYQQGPGQDPQFLISFYEKMQSDKGSIPDRFSAQQFSDYHSELNMSSLELGDSALYFCASSLGRRSYNEQFFGPGTRLTVL.

In DNA form, the CDR3 reads TGTGCCAGCAGCTTAATGGCAGGGGGAGGTGAAAAACTGTTTTTT. Protein product: CASSLMAGGGEKLFF. The chain links TRBV7-9 to TRBJ1-4, with TRBD1 matching over 7 bases. V trimming: 2 bases; J trimming: 7 bases; junction bases outside the gene matches: 7. Germline values: CDR1 SEHNR, CDR2 FQNEAQ (reference sequence). CDR3 length: 15 residues. The full variable domain, with the rest looked up from reference TRBV7-9 and TRBJ1-4, is DTGVSQNPRHKITKRGQNVTFRCDPISEHNRLYWYRQTLGQGPEFLTYFQNEAQLEKSRLLSDRFSAERPKGSFSTLEIQRTEQGDSAMYLCASSLMAGGGEKLFFGSGTQLSVL.

The chain has TRBV4-1 and TRBJ1-2, with D uncertain. With 3 bases removed from V and 5 bases from J, the gap between germline ends came to 13 bases. Germline loops: CDR1 MGHRA, CDR2 YSYEKL. This CDR3 has 14 amino acids. CDR3 DNA sequence: TGCGCCAGCAGCCAGGATCAGACTCGTTATGGCTACACCTTC. Translated, it gives CASSQDQTRYGYTF.